The entry that follows covers one T cell receptor (beta chain) sequence. The data were obtained in a study of regulatory T cells in long-lasting Graves disease. Library construction for TCR beta used iRepertoire HTBI primers and Arm-PCR of CDR3 regions. TCRdb recomputed calls from the multiplex PCR reads with MiXCR, one row per CDR3 protein. The table has about 540,000 distinct CDR3 sequences, less than 15% seen once; the top ten hold 10%. This sample's time point: newly diagnosed GD, antithyroid drugs for less than 3 months. There was RNA extracted from PBMCs, and the TCR library was made from it. With 0 bases clipped from V and 10 bases from J, the junction kept 6 bases outside the gene matches. The germline V gene encodes CDR1 SGHNT and CDR2 YYREEE (reference sequence). The CDR3 has 15 residues. A further study also used this sample, focusing on T cells in Graves' hyperthyroidism and ophthalmopathy.

The TCR comes from a man aged 30 to 45 with Graves disease. The chain has TRBV5-4 and TRBJ1-6; 8 bases map to TRBD1. The sample here was peripheral blood mononuclear cells (PBMCs), taken at new diagnosis, from a patient treated with antithyroid drugs. CDR3 DNA sequence: TGTGCCAGCAGCTTGGTGGCAGGGGGCCAATCACCCCTCCACTTT. Its protein is CASSLVAGGQSPLHF. Drawing the rest from reference TRBV5-4 and TRBJ1-6, the complete variable domain is ETGVTQSPTHLIKTRGQQVTLRCSSQSGHNTVSWYQQALGQGPQFIFQYYREEENGRGNFPPRFSGLQFPNYSSELNVNALELDDSALYLCASSLVAGGQSPLHFGNGTRLTVT.